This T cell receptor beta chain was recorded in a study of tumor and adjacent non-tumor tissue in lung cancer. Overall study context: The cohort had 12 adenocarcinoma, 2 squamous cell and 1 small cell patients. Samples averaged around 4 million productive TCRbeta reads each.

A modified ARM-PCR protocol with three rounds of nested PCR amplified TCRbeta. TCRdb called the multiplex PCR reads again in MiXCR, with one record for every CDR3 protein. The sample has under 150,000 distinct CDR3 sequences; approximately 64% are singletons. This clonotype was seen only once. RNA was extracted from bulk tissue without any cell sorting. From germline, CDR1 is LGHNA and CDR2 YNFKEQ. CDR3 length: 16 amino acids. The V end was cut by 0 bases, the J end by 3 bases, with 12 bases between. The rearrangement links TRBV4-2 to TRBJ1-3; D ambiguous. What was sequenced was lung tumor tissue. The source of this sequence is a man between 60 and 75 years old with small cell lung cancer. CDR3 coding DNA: TGTGCCAGCAGCCAAGATCTAGGGAAGATTGGAAACACCATATATTTT. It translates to CASSQDLGKIGNTIYF.